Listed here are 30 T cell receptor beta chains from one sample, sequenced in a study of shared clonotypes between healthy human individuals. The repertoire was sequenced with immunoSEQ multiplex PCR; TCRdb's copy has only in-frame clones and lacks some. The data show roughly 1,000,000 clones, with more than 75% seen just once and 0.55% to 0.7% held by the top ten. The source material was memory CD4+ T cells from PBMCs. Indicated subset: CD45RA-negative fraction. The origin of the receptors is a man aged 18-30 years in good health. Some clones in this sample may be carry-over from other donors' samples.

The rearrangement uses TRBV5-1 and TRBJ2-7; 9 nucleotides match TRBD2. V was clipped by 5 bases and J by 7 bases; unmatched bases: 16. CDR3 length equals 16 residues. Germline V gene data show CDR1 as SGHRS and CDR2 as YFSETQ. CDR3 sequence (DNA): TGCGCCAGCAGAGGGGGAGTGGTAGCGGGAGCGGGGGAGCAGTACTTC. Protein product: CASRGGVVAGAGEQYF.

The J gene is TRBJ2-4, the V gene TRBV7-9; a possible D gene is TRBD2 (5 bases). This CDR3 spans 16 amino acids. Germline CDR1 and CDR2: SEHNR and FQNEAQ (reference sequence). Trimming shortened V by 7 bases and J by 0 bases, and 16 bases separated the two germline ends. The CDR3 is CASTIGYRGAKNIQYF. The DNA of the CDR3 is TGTGCCAGCACTATTGGGTACCGGGGAGCCAAAAACATTCAGTACTTC.

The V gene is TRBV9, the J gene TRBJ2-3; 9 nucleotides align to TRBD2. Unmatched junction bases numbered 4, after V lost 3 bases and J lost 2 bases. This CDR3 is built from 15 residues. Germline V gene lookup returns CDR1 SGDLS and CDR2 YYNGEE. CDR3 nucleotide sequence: TGTGCCAGCAGCGCCTTAGCGGGAGCCACAGATACGCAGTATTTT. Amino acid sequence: CASSALAGATDTQYF. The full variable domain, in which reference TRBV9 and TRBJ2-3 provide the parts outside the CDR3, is DSGVTQTPKHLITATGQRVTLRCSPRSGDLSVYWYQQSLDQGLQFLIQYYNGEERAKGNILERFSAQQFPDLHSELNLSSLELGDSALYFCASSALAGATDTQYFGPGTRLTVL.

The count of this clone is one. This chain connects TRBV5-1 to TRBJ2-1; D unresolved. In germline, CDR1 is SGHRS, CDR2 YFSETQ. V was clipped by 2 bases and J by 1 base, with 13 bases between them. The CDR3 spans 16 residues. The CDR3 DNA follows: TGCGCCAGCAGCTTTAGGGATATACTTTCCTACAATGAGCAGTTCTTC. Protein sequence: CASSFRDILSYNEQFF.

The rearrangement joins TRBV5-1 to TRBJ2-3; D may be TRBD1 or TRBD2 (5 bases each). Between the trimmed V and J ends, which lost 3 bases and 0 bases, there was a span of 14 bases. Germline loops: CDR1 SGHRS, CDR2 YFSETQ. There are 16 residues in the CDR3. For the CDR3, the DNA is TGCGCCAGCAGCTGGGGCGGTGGCGGGAGCACAGATACGCAGTATTTT. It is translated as CASSWGGGGSTDTQYF. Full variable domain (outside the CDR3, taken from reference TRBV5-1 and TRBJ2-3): KAGVTQTPRYLIKTRGQQVTLSCSPISGHRSVSWYQQTPGQGLQFLFEYFSETQRNKGNFPGRFSGRQFSNSRSEMNVSTLELGDSALYLCASSWGGGGSTDTQYFGPGTRLTVL.

The CDR3 loop is CASSQDRGGDAAAKAFF. CDR3 sequence (DNA): TGTGCCAGCAGCCAAGATCGGGGAGGGGACGCCGCCGCGAAAGCTTTCTTT. The V gene is TRBV14, the J gene TRBJ1-1; maybe TRBD1 (5 bases). Germline CDR1 and CDR2: SGHDN and FVKESK. This CDR3 spans 17 amino acids. Trimming cost V 0 bases and J 9 bases, with 23 bases left between them.

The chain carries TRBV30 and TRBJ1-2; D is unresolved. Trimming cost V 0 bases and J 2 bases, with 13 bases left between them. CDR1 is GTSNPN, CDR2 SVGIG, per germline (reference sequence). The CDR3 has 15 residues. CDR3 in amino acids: CAWSVYSYQNYGYTF. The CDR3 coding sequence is TGTGCCTGGAGTGTATATTCATACCAAAACTATGGCTACACCTTC.

As DNA, the CDR3 is TGTGCCAGCAGCTCACAGGGATCCCTCTACGAGCAGTACTTC. Encoded protein: CASSSQGSLYEQYF. The V gene is TRBV7-8, the J gene TRBJ2-7; TRBD1 is a possible D gene (6 bases). V dropped 4 bases and J dropped 3 bases, with 13 bases sitting between them. The germline V gene encodes CDR1 SGHVS and CDR2 FQNEAQ. This CDR3 region has 14 residues.

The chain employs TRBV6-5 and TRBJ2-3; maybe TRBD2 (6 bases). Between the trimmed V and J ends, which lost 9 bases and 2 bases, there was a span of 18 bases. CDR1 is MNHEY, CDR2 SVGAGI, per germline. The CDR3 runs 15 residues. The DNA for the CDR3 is TGTGCCAGGACTCCTAGGGGACTTAACACAGATACGCAGTATTTT. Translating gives CARTPRGLNTDTQYF.

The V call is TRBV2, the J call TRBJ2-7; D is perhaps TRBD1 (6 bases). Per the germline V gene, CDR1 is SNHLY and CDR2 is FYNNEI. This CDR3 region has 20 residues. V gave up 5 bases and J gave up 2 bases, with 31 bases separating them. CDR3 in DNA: TGTGCCAGCAGTCTCGAGCGCCAGGGGTCTTATAACCACCCACCCTACGAGCAGTACTTC. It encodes CASSLERQGSYNHPPYEQYF. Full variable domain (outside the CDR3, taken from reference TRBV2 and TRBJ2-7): EPEVTQTPSHQVTQMGQEVILRCVPISNHLYFYWYRQILGQKVEFLVSFYNNEISEKSEIFDDQFSVERPDGSNFTLKIRSTKLEDSAMYFCASSLERQGSYNHPPYEQYFGPGTRLTVT.

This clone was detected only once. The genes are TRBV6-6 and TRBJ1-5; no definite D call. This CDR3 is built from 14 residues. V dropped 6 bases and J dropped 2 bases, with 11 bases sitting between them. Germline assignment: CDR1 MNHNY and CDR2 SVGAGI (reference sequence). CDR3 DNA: TGTGCCAGCAGGCCCCGGGGAGGCAATCAGCCCCAGCATTTT. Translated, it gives CASRPRGGNQPQHF.

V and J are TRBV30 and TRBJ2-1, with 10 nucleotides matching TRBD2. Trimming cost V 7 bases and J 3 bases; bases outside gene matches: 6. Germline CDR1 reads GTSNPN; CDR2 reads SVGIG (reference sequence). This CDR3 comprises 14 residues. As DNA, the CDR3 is TGTGCCTCCGATCTAGCGGGAGTCTACAATGAGCAGTTCTTC. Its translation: CASDLAGVYNEQFF.

The CDR3 DNA sequence: TGTGCCAGCAGCTTGACTAGCGGGAGGCCCAGCTCCTACAATGAGCAGTTCTTC. It yields the protein CASSLTSGRPSSYNEQFF. The chain couples TRBV5-6 to TRBJ2-1; TRBD2 aligns across 12 bases. This CDR3 has 18 residues. The germline V gene has CDR1 SGHDT and CDR2 YYEEEE. V lost 1 base, J lost 0 bases, and 5 bases stayed unmatched.

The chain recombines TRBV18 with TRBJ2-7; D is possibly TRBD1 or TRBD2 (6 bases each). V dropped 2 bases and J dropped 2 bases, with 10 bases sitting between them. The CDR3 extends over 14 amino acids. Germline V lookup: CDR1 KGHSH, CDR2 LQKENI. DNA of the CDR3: TGTGCCAGCTCACCAAAGGGGGGAGCCTACGAGCAGTACTTC. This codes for CASSPKGGAYEQYF.

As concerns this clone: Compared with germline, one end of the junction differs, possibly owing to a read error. The CDR3 here is CSAERNRGWGTEAFF. The CDR3 DNA follows: TGCAGCGCTGAACGCAACAGGGGGTGGGGCACTGAAGCTTTCTTT. The chain is built from TRBV29-1 and TRBJ1-1, with TRBD1 matching over 8 bases. Looked up from germline, CDR1 is SQVTM and CDR2 is ANQGSEA. The CDR3 sequence is 15 residues long. Variable domain in full (rest from reference TRBV29-1 and TRBJ1-1): SAVISQKPSRDICQRGTSLTIQCQVDSQVTMMFWYRQQPGQSLTLIATANQGSEATYESGFVIDKFPISRPNLTFSTLTVSNMSPEDSSIYLCSAERNRGWGTEAFFGQGTRLTVV.

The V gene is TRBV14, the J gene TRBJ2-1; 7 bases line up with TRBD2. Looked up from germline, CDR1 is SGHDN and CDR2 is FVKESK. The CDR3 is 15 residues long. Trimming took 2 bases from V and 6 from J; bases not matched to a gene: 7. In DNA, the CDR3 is TGTGCCAGCAGCCAACTCGCGGGAGCTCTCAATGAGCAGTTCTTC. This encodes CASSQLAGALNEQFF.

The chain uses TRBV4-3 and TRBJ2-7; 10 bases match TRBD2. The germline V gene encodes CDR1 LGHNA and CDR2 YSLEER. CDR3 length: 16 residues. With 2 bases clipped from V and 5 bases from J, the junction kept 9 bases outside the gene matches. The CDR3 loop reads CASSQLAGVFSHEQYF. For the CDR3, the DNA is TGCGCCAGCAGCCAACTAGCGGGAGTATTTTCCCACGAGCAGTACTTC.

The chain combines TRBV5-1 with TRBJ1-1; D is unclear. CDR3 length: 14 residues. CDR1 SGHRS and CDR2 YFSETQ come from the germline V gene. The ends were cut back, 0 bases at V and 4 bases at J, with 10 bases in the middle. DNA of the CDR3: TGCGCCAGCAGCTTGGGGTTGTTTGCCACTGAAGCTTTCTTT. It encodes CASSLGLFATEAFF.

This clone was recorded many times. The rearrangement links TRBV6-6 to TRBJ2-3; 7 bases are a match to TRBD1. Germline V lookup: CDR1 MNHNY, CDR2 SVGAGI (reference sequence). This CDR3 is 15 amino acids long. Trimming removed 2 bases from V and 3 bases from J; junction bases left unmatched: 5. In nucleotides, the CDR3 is TGTGCCAGCAGTTACCGAACAGGGGCTACAGATACGCAGTATTTT. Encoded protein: CASSYRTGATDTQYF.

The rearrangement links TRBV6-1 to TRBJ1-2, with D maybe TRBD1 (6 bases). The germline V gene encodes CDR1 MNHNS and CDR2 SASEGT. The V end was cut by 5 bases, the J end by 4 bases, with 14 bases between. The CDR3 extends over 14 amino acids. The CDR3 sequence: CASSQEGGSYGYTF. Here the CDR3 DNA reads TGTGCCAGCAGTCAGGAGGGGGGAAGCTATGGCTACACCTTC.

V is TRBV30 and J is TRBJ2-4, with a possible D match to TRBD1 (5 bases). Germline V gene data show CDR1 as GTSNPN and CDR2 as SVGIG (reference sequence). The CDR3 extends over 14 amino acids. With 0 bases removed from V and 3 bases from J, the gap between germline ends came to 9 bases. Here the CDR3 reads CAWSVGQGKNIQYF. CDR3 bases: TGTGCCTGGAGTGTGGGGCAGGGCAAAAACATTCAGTACTTC. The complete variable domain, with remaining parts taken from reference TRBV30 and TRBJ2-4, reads SQTIHQWPATLVQPVGSPLSLECTVEGTSNPNLYWYRQAAGRGLQLLFYSVGIGQISSEVPQNLSASRPQDRQFILSSKKLLLSDSGFYLCAWSVGQGKNIQYFGAGTRLSVL.

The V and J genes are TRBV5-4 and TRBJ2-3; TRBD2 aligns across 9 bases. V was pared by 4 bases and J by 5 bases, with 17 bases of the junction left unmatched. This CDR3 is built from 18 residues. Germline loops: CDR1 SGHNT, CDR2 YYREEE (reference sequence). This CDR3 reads CASSRAIVLAGQEDTQYF. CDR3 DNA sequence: TGTGCCAGCAGCCGGGCTATCGTACTAGCGGGCCAAGAAGATACGCAGTATTTT.

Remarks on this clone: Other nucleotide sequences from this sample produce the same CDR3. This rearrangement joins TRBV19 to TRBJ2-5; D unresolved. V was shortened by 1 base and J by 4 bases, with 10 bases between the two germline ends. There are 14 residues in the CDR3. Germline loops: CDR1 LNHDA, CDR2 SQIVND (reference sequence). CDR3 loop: CASSIGGVRETQYF. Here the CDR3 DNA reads TGTGCCAGTAGTATAGGCGGAGTCAGAGAGACCCAGTACTTC.

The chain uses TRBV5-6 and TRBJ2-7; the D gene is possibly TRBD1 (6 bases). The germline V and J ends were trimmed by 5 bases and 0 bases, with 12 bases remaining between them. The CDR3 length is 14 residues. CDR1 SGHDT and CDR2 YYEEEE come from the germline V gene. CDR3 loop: CASSKGDVSYEQYF. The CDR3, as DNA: TGTGCCAGCAGTAAGGGGGACGTCTCCTACGAGCAGTACTTC.

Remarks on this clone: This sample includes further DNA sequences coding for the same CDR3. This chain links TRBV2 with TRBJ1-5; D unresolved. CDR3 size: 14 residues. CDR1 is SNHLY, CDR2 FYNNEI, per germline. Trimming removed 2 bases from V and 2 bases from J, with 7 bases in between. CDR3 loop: CASSERAGNQPQHF. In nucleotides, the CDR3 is TGTGCCAGCAGTGAACGTGCCGGCAATCAGCCCCAGCATTTT.

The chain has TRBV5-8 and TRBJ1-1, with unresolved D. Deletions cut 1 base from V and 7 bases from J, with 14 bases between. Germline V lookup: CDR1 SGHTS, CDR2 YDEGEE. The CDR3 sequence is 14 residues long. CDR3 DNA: TGTGCCAGCAGCTTGTCGGGCGCAAGGATTGAAGCTTTCTTT. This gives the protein CASSLSGARIEAFF.

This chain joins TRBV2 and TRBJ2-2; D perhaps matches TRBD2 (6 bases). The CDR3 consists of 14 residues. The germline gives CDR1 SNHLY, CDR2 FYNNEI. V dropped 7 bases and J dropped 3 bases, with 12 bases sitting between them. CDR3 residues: CASIPGEYTGELFF. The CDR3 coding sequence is TGTGCCAGCATCCCGGGGGAATACACCGGGGAGCTGTTTTTT. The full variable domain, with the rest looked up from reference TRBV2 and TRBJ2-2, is EPEVTQTPSHQVTQMGQEVILRCVPISNHLYFYWYRQILGQKVEFLVSFYNNEISEKSEIFDDQFSVERPDGSNFTLKIRSTKLEDSAMYFCASIPGEYTGELFFGEGSRLTVL.

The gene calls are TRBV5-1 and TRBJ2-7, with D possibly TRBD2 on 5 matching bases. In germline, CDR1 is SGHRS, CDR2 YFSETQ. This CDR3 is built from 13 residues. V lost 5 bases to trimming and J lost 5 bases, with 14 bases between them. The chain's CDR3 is CASRVVGAHEQYF. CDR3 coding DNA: TGCGCCAGCAGAGTGGTGGGAGCCCACGAGCAGTACTTC.

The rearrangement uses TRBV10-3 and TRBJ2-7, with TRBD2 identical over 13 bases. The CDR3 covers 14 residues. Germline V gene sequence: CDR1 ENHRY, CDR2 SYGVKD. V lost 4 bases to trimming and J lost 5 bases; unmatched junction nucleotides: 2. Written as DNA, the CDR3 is TGTGCCATCAGTGGGACTAGCGGGAGCCACGAGCAGTACTTC. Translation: CAISGTSGSHEQYF.

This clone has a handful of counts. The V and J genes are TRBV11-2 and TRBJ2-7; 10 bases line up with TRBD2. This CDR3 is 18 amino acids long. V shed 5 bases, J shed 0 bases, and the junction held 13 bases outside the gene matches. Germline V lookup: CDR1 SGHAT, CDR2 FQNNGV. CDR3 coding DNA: TGTGCCAGCAGCACCGTAAGGGGGACTAGCGCCAGCTCCTACGAGCAGTACTTC. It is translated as CASSTVRGTSASSYEQYF.